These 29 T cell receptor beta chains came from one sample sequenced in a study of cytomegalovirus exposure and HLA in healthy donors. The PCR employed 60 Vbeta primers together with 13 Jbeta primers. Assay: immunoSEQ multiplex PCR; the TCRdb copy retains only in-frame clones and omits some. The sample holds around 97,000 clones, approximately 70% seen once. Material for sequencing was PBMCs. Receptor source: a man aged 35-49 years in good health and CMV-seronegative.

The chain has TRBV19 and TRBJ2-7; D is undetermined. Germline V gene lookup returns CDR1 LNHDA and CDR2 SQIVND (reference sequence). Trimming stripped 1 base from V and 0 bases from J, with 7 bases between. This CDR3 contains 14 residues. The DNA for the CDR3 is TGTGCCAGTAGTATAGGCAGTACCTCCTACGAGCAGTACTTC. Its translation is CASSIGSTSYEQYF.

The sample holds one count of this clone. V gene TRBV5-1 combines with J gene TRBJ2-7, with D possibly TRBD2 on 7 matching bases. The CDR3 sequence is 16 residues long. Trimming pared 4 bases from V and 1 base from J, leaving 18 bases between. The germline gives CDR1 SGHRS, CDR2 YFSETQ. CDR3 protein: CASSPQGGDFSYEQYF. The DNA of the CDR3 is TGCGCCAGCAGCCCTCAAGGGGGGGACTTTTCCTACGAGCAGTACTTC.

Here the CDR3 DNA reads TGTGCCAGCAGCTTAAGTTCCAGCGGGGCCTACAATGAGCAGTTCTTC. This gives the protein CASSLSSSGAYNEQFF. V usage is TRBV7-9 and J usage is TRBJ2-1; 7 positions agree with TRBD2. The CDR3 loop spans 16 amino acids. CDR1 is SEHNR, CDR2 FQNEAQ, per germline (reference sequence). J gave up 2 bases and V 2 bases, and 6 bases lay outside the gene matches. Filled out from reference TRBV7-9 and TRBJ2-1, the complete variable domain reads DTGVSQNPRHKITKRGQNVTFRCDPISEHNRLYWYRQTLGQGPEFLTYFQNEAQLEKSRLLSDRFSAERPKGSFSTLEIQRTEQGDSAMYLCASSLSSSGAYNEQFFGPGTRLTVL.

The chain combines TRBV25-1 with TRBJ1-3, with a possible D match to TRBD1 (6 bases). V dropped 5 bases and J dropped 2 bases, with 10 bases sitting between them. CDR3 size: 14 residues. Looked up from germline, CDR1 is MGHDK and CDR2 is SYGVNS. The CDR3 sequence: CASSQTGPGNTIYF. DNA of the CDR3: TGTGCCAGCAGTCAAACAGGGCCTGGAAACACCATATATTTT.

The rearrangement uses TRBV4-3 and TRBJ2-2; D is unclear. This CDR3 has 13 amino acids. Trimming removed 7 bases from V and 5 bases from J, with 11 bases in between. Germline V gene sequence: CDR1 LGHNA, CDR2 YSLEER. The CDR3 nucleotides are TGCGCCAGCACCCCGGGTGGAACCGGGGAGCTGTTTTTT. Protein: CASTPGGTGELFF.

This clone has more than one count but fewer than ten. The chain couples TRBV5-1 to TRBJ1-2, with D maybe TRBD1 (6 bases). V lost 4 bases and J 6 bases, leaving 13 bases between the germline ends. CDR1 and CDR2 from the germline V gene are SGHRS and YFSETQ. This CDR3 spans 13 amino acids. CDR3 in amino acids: CASSVTGSNGYTF. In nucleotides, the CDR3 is TGCGCCAGCAGCGTAACAGGGAGCAATGGCTACACCTTC. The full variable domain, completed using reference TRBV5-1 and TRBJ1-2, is KAGVTQTPRYLIKTRGQQVTLSCSPISGHRSVSWYQQTPGQGLQFLFEYFSETQRNKGNFPGRFSGRQFSNSRSEMNVSTLELGDSALYLCASSVTGSNGYTFGSGTRLTVV.

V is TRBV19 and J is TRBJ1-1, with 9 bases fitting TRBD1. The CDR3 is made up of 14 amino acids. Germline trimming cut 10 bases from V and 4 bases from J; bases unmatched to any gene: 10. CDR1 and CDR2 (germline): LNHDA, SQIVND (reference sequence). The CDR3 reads CATRTGGYFTEAFF. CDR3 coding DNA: TGTGCCACCAGAACAGGGGGCTATTTCACTGAAGCTTTCTTT.

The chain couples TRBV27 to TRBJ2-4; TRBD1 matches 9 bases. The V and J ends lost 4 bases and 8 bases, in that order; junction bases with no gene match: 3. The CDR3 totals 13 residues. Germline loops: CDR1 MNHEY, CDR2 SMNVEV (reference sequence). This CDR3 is CASSYDRGDIQYF. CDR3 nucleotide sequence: TGTGCCAGCAGTTACGACAGGGGGGACATTCAGTACTTC.

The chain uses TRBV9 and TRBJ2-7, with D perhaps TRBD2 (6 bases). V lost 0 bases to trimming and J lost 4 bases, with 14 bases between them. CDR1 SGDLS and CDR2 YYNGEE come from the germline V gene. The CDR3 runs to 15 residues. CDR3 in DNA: TGTGCCAGCAGCGTAGGAGTAGCGGCAACTTACGAGCAGTACTTC. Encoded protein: CASSVGVAATYEQYF.

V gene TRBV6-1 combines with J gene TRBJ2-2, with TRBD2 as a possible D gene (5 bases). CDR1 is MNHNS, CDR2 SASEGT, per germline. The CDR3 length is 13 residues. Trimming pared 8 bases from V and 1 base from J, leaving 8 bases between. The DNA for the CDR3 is TGTGCCAGCGGAGGAGGGAACACCGGGGAGCTGTTTTTT. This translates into CASGGGNTGELFF.

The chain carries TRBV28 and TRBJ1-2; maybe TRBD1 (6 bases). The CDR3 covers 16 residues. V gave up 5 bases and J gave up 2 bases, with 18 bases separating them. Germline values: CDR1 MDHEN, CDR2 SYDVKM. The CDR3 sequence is CASSPHKTGSNYGYTF. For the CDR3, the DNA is TGTGCCAGCAGTCCGCACAAAACAGGGTCCAACTATGGCTACACCTTC.

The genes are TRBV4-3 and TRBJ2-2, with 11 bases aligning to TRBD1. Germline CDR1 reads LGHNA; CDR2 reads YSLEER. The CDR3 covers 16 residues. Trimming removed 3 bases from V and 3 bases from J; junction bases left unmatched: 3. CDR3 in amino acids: CASSHWTGGDTGELFF. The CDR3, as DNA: TGCGCCAGCAGCCATTGGACAGGGGGCGACACCGGGGAGCTGTTTTTT.

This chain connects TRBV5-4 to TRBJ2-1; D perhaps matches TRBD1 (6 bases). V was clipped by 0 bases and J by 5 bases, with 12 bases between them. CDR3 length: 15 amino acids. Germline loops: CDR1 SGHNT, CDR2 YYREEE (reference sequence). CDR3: CASSLALQGHNEQFF. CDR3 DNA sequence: TGTGCCAGCAGCTTGGCCTTACAGGGCCACAATGAGCAGTTCTTC.

The CDR3 DNA reads as TGCGCCAGCAGCTCCTCTGCGGGGGGGTTCTACGAGCAGTACTTC. Its translation is CASSSSAGGFYEQYF. This chain links TRBV5-1 with TRBJ2-5; 9 nucleotides line up with TRBD2. The DNA end is a closer match to TRBJ2-7, so the J assignment may be wrong. This CDR3 region has 15 residues. Looked up from germline, CDR1 is SGHRS and CDR2 is YFSETQ.

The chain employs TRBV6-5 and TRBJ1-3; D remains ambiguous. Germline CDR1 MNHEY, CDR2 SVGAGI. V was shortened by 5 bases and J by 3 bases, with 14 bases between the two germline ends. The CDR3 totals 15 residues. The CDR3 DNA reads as TGTGCCAGCAGTCGTACGGGAGCTGATGGAAACACCATATATTTT. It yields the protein CASSRTGADGNTIYF.

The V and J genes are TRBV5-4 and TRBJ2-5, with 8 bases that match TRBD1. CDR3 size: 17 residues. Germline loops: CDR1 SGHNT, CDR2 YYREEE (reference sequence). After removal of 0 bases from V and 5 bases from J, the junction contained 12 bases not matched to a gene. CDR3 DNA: TGTGCCAGCAGCTTGGGAGGGCAGGGGGCTAGTTATGAGACCCAGTACTTC. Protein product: CASSLGGQGASYETQYF.

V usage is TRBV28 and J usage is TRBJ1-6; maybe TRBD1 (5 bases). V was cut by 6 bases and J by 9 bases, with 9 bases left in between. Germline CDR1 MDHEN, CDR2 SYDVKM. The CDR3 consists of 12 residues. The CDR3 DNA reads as TGTGCCAGCAGATCACAGGCTTCACCCCTCCACTTT. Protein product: CASRSQASPLHF.

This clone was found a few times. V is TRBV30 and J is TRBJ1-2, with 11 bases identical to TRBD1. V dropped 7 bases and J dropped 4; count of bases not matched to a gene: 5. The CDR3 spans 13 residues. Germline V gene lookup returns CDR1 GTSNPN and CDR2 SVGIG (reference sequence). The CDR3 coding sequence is TGTGCCTTCTGGACAGGGGGCAGCTATGGCTACACCTTC. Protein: CAFWTGGSYGYTF.

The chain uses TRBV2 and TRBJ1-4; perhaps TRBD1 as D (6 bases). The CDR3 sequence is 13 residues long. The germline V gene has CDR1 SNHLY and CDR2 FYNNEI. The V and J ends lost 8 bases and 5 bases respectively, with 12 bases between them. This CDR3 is CASQQGLNEKLFF. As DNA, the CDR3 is TGTGCCAGCCAACAGGGATTGAATGAAAAACTGTTTTTT.

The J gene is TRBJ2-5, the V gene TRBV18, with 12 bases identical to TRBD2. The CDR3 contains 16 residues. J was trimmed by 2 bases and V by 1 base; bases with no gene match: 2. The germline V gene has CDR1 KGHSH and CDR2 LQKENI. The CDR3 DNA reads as TGTGCCAGCTCACCACGGACTAGCGGGGAGCAAGAGACCCAGTACTTC. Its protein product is CASSPRTSGEQETQYF. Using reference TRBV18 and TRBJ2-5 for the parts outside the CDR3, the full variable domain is NAGVMQNPRHLVRRRGQEARLRCSPMKGHSHVYWYRQLPEEGLKFMVYLQKENIIDESGMPKERFSAEFPKEGPSILRIQQVVRGDSAAYFCASSPRTSGEQETQYFGPGTRLLVL.

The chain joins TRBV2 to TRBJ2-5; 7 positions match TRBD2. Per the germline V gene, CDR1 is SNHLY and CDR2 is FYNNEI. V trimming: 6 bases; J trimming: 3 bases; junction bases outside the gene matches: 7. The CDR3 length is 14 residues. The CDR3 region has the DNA TGTGCCAGCAGCCCAATCAGCGGGGAAGAGACCCAGTACTTC. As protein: CASSPISGEETQYF.

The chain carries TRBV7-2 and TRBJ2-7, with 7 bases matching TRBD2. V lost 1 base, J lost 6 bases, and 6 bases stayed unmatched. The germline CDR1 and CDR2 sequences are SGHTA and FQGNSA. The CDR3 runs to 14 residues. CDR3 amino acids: CASSLEAGLGEQYF. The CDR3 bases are TGTGCCAGCAGCTTAGAAGCGGGGTTAGGCGAGCAGTACTTC.

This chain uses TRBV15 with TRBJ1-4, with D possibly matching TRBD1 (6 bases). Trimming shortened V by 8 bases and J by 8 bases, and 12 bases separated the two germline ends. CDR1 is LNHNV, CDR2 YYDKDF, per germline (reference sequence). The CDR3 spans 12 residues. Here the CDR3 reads CATEGGKEKLFF. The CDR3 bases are TGTGCCACCGAGGGGGGGAAGGAAAAACTGTTTTTT.

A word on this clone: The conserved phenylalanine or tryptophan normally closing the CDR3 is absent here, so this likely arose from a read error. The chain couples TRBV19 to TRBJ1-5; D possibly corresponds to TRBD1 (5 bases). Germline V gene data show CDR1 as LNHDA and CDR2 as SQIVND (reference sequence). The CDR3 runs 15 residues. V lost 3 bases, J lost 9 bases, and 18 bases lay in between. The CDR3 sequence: CASSIPGSVSWPQHV. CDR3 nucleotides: TGTGCCAGTAGTATCCCAGGGTCCGTTTCGTGGCCCCAGCATGTT.

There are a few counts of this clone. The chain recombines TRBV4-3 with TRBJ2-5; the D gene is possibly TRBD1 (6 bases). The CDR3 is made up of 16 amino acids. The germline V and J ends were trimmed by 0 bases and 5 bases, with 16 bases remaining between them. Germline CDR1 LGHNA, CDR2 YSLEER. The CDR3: CASSQEVGQGWETQYF. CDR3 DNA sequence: TGCGCCAGCAGCCAAGAAGTCGGTCAGGGGTGGGAGACCCAGTACTTC.

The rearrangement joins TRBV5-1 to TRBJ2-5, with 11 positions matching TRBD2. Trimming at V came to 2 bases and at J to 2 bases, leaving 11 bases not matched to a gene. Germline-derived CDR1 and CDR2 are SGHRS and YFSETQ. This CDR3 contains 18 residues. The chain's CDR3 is CASSFSRTSGGVQETQYF. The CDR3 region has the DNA TGCGCCAGCAGCTTCAGTCGCACTAGCGGGGGTGTTCAAGAGACCCAGTACTTC. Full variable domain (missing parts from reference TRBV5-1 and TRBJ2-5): KAGVTQTPRYLIKTRGQQVTLSCSPISGHRSVSWYQQTPGQGLQFLFEYFSETQRNKGNFPGRFSGRQFSNSRSEMNVSTLELGDSALYLCASSFSRTSGGVQETQYFGPGTRLLVL.

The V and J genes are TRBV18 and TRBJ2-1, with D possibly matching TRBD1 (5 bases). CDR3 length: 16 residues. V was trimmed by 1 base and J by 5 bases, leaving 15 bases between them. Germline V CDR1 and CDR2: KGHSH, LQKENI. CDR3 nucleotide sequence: TGTGCCAGCTCACCACGTTATCAGGGTATTAACAATGAGCAGTTCTTC. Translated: CASSPRYQGINNEQFF.

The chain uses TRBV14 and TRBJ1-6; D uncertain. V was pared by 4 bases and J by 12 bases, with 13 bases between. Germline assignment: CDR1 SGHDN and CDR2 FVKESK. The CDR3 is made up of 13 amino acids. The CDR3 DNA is TGTGCCAGCAGCCGAACCCGGGTGGGACCCCTCCACTTT. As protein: CASSRTRVGPLHF. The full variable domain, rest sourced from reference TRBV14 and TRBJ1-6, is EAGVTQFPSHSVIEKGQTVTLRCDPISGHDNLYWYRRVMGKEIKFLLHFVKESKQDESGMPNNRFLAERTGGTYSTLKVQPAELEDSGVYFCASSRTRVGPLHFGNGTRLTVT.

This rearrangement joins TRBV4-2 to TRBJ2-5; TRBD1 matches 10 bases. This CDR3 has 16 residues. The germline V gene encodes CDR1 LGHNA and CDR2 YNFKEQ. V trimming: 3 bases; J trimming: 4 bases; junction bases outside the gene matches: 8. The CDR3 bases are TGTGCCAGCAGCCAGGCTGGACAGGGGGTCATAGAGACCCAGTACTTC. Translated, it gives CASSQAGQGVIETQYF.